Sequencing of this T cell receptor (beta chain) was carried out in a study of CD8+ T cells in alopecia areata. Once RNA had been extracted, it was reverse transcribed into cDNA to act as the sequencing template. Some clones are missing from TCRdb's copy, which holds only in-frame ones; the method was immunoSEQ multiplex PCR. The table includes fewer than 100,000 clones, roughly 47% detected once. Germline-derived CDR1 and CDR2 are KGHSH and LQKENI. The CDR3 totals 17 residues. V shed 4 bases and J 5 bases; nucleotides not matched to a gene: 14. Findings of the study overall: When scalp samples are sequenced, resident alphabeta T cells of normal skin are also captured. For lesional scalp, especially alopecia totalis/universalis, clonality was higher than in normal scalp.

With regard to this clone: Its target is unknown.

This chain connects TRBV18 to TRBJ2-7; 10 bases map to TRBD1. This clonotype was obtained from a human donor with alopecia areata. The sequencing sample was made of CD4+ T cells sorted from blood. For the CDR3, the DNA is TGTGCCAGCTCACGGTATGGGACAGGGGCAGTACTCGACGAGCAGTACTTC. Translating it yields CASSRYGTGAVLDEQYF.